This is a list of T cell receptor beta chains from one sample in a study of CD8 T cells in ankylosing spondylitis. TCRdb fed the 5' RACE reads into MiXCR, producing one record per CDR3 protein. The profile shows 180,000 or so distinct CDR3 sequences, around a tenth of them singletons. The source material was blood, either unsorted or a sorted T cell fraction (not recorded which). The receptors were sampled from a male donor with ankylosing spondylitis or in good health (not recorded which). CDR3s include the opening cysteine and the closing phenylalanine or tryptophan. The D gene is left open where the match is weak. Only some rows state a clone size, as once, few, many or a class for expanded clones.

v_gene	d_gene	abundance	j_gene	len	CDR3nt	CDR3aa
TRBV4-2	NA	many	TRBJ2-3	15	TGTGCCAGCAGCCAGACCGAAATTTCCACAGATACGCAGTATTTT	CASSQTEISTDTQYF
TRBV24-1	NA	many	TRBJ2-1	14	TGTGCCACCGATGAGGGTTCCTCATCGAATGAGCAGTTCTTC	CATDEGSSSNEQFF
TRBV27	TRBD2	many	TRBJ2-7	15	TGTGCCAGCAGTTTTGCGGGAGGGTCTTCCTACGAGCAGTACTTC	CASSFAGGSSYEQYF
TRBV7-8	TRBD1	few	TRBJ1-1	14	TGTGCCAGCAGCCTCCGGGACAGCCACACTGAAGCTTTCTTT	CASSLRDSHTEAFF
TRBV9	NA	many	TRBJ2-2	14	TGTGCCAGCAGCGTAGGGGTAGGCACCGGGGAGCTGTTTTTT	CASSVGVGTGELFF
TRBV3-1	NA	few	TRBJ1-2	13	TGTGCCAGCAGCCAAGAGTATGTCGGTGGCTACACCTTC	CASSQEYVGGYTF
TRBV5-5	NA	few	TRBJ1-2	17	TGTGCCAGCAGCTCCATCGTGTCGACCCTAACCAACTATGGCTACACCTTC	CASSSIVSTLTNYGYTF
TRBV29-1	TRBD1	NA	TRBJ2-7	15	TGCAGCGTTGAAGATCCCACAGGGGGCAGCTACGAGCAGTACTTC	CSVEDPTGGSYEQYF
TRBV12-3/TRBV12-4	NA	many	TRBJ2-3	18	TGTGCCAGCAGTTTGGAGCAGGGGATGACGAAGGGCACAGATACGCAGTATTTT	CASSLEQGMTKGTDTQYF
TRBV2	NA	few	TRBJ1-6	15	TGTGCCAGCAGGCGCGCTCGGGACTTGAATTCACCCCTCCACTTT	CASRRARDLNSPLHF